The 3 T cell receptor beta chains reported below all come from one sample, sequenced in a study of T cells in localized non-small cell lung cancer. The protocol was immunoSEQ multiplex PCR, while the TCRdb copy is restricted to in-frame clones and leaves out a portion. The top ten hold roughly 9% of the sample, which has 75,000 to 85,000 clones, 80% seen once. The sample was peripheral blood, taken before any cancer treatment. Receptors originate from a female donor at least 60 years old with stage I lung adenocarcinoma.

The chain has TRBV2 and TRBJ2-7, with 12 bases matching TRBD1. V dropped 6 bases and J dropped 3; count of bases not matched to a gene: 6. CDR1 is SNHLY and CDR2 is FYNNEI in the germline V gene. CDR3 length equals 15 residues. CDR3 sequence (DNA): TGTGCCAGCAGGAGGGGGACAGGGGGCTTCTACGAGCAGTACTTC. It encodes CASRRGTGGFYEQYF.

The genes are TRBV29-1 and TRBJ2-3, with a possible D match to TRBD2 (6 bases). The CDR3 is 16 amino acids. Trimming shortened V by 1 base and J by 0 bases, and 14 bases separated the two germline ends. CDR1 is SQVTM, CDR2 ANQGSEA, per germline. The CDR3 DNA is TGCAGCGTTGAAGGGGGGGACGTCTCTAGCACAGATACGCAGTATTTT. This encodes CSVEGGDVSSTDTQYF.

This rearrangement joins TRBV6-1 to TRBJ1-4, with 9 bases fitting TRBD1. The CDR3 totals 16 residues. J was trimmed by 8 bases and V by 2 bases; bases with no gene match: 9. From germline, CDR1 is MNHNS and CDR2 SASEGT. CDR3 coding DNA: TGTGCCAGCAGTGAAATCCCCGGGACAGGGATCGAAAAACTGTTTTTT. It is translated as CASSEIPGTGIEKLFF.